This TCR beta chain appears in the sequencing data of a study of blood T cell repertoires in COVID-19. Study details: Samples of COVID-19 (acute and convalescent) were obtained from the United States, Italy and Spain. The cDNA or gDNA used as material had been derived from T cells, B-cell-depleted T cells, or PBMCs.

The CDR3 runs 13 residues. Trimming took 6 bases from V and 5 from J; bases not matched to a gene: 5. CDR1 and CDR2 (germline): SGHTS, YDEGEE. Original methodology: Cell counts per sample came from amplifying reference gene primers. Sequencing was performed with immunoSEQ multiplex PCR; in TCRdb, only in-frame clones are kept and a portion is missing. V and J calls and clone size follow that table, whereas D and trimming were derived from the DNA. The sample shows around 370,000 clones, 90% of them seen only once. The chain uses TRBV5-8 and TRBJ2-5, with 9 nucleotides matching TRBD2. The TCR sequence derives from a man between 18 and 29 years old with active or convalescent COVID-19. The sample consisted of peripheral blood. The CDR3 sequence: CASIAGVGETQYF. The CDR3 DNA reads TGTGCCAGCATAGCGGGAGTGGGTGAGACCCAGTACTTC.